This TCR beta chain was captured by sequencing in a study of human T cells and chemical hapten exposure. A single record per CDR3 protein comes from TCRdb applying MiXCR to the RACE reads. Among about 53,000 distinct CDR3 sequences, roughly a tenth were seen once, and the ten largest hold roughly 9.1%. Specified time point: pre-sensitization, week 0. The treatment denotes: therapeutic diphenylcyclopropenone sensitization with weekly scalp DPC. Non-pregnant alopecia patients aged 18 to 70, suitable for DPC therapy. There are a few counts of this clonotype. The V end lost 3 bases, the J end lost 7 bases, and 17 bases lay between the germline ends. CDR1 DFQATT and CDR2 SNEGSKA come from the germline V gene (reference sequence). This CDR3 comprises 14 residues.

This TCR derives from a man aged 35-49 years with alopecia areata. Some clones in this sample may be carry-over from other donors' samples. Sequencing used whole blood, obtained in connection with sensitization to the hapten diphenylcyclopropenone (DPC). V is TRBV20-1 and J is TRBJ2-3; maybe TRBD2 (5 bases). The CDR3 DNA reads as TGCAGTGCTAGCGAAGCGGTAGGAACCAATACGCAGTATTTT. This translates into CSASEAVGTNTQYF.